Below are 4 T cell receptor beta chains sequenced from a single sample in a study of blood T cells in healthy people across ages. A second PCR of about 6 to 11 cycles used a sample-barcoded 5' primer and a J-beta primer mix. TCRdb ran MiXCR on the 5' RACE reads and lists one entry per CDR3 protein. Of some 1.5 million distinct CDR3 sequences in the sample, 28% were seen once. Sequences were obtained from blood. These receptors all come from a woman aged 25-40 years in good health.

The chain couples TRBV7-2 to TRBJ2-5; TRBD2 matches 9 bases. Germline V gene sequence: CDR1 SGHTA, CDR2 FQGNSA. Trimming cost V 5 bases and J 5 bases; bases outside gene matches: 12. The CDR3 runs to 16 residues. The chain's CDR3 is CASSRERAGGAETQYF. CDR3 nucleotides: TGTGCCAGCAGCCGCGAACGAGCGGGGGGTGCGGAGACCCAGTACTTC.

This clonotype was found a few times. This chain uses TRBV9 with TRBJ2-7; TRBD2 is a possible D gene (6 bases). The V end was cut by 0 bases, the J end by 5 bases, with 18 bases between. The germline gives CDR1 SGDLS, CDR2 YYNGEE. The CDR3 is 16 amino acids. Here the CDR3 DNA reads TGTGCCAGCAGCGTAGGAGGAGGGTCTCCAGGAGACGAGCAGTACTTC. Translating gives CASSVGGGSPGDEQYF.

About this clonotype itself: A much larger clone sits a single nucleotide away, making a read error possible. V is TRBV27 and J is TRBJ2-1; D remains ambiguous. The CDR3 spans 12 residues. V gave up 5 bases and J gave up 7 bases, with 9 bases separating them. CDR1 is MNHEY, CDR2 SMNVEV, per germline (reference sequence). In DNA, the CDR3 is TGTGCCAGCAGTGGACCAGCAAATGAGCAGTTCTTC. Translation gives CASSGPANEQFF.

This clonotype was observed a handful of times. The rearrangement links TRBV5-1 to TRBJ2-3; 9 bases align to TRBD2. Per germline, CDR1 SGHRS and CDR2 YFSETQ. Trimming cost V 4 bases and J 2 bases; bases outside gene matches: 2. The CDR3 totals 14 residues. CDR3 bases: TGCGCCAGCAGCGGGACTAGCCCCACAGATACGCAGTATTTT. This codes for CASSGTSPTDTQYF.